This T cell receptor (beta chain) is drawn from a study of sequential checkpoint blockade in melanoma. Study details: First-line arms were nivolumab then ipilimumab, or the reverse, randomized 1:1.

Germline CDR1 and CDR2: MNHEY and SMNVEV (reference sequence). The CDR3 length is 15 residues. V was cut by 2 bases and J by 4 bases, with 14 bases left in between. Sequencing used immunoSEQ multiplex PCR; TCRdb keeps in-frame clones, though not all of them. This table holds tens of thousands of clones, roughly 91% found once. The treatment is: randomized to nivolumab then ipilimumab (arm A) or the reverse (arm B). PBMC sorting kept live CD3+CD8+ cells without CD19 or CD56. This clonotype was obtained from a human donor with melanoma. This material consisted of CD8+ T cells sorted from blood (inferred from file names), taken from a patient given nivolumab and ipilimumab in sequence. The chain links TRBV27 to TRBJ1-2; D ambiguous. The CDR3 here is CASSLEASTSYGYTF. DNA for the CDR3: TGTGCCAGCAGTTTAGAGGCGTCAACATCCTATGGCTACACCTTC.